This paragraph covers one T cell receptor beta chain sequence. Its antigen remains unidentified. The entry originates in a study of T cells in Graves' hyperthyroidism and ophthalmopathy. Study-wide results and limits: In the blood, most expanded thyroid clonotypes above 0.001 appeared as well.

The CDR3 sequence is 16 residues long. V shed 5 bases, J shed 7 bases, and the junction held 10 bases outside the gene matches. Germline V gene lookup returns CDR1 SEHNR and CDR2 FQNEAQ (reference sequence). Amplified TCR beta CDR3 regions came from RNA transcripts. The HTBI set primed first-round TCR CDR3 RT-PCR. One entry per CDR3 protein, called by TCRdb with MiXCR from the multiplex PCR reads. Altogether approximately 330,000 distinct CDR3 sequences are present, 18% being singletons, with the ten largest covering about half. Patients aged 18 to 65 with hyperthyroidism were newly diagnosed, with duration under 2 months. Diagnoses were established using clinical symptoms, serum thyroxine and TRAb, thyroid ultrasound and orbital computed tomography. The authors took PBMCs from roughly 9.5 ml fresh peripheral blood.

The sequence was collected from a woman aged 50 to 60 with Graves' hyperthyroidism. The chain couples TRBV7-9 to TRBJ2-2, with 10 bases fitting TRBD2. The sample taken for sequencing was blood. The CDR3 here is CASSPPGLAYVGELFF. The CDR3 bases are TGTGCCAGCAGCCCCCCGGGACTAGCGTATGTCGGGGAGCTGTTTTTT. Combining the CDR3 with reference TRBV7-9 and TRBJ2-2 gives the whole variable domain DTGVSQNPRHKITKRGQNVTFRCDPISEHNRLYWYRQTLGQGPEFLTYFQNEAQLEKSRLLSDRFSAERPKGSFSTLEIQRTEQGDSAMYLCASSPPGLAYVGELFFGEGSRLTVL.